The 24 T cell receptor beta chains presented below share a single source sample, sequenced in a study of control samples from healthy donors and cancer patients. Data came from immunoSEQ multiplex PCR; TCRdb stores just in-frame clones and leaves some out. The repertoire holds about 410,000 clones, approximately 90% seen once, with more than 6% in the top ten. The source material was PBMCs. The receptors shown here come from a man between 40 and 49 years old with head and neck cancer.

The chain carries TRBV10-3 and TRBJ1-5; D may be TRBD1 (5 bases). The CDR3 consists of 13 residues. The germline V and J ends were trimmed by 10 bases and 4 bases, with 14 bases remaining between them. Looked up from germline, CDR1 is ENHRY and CDR2 is SYGVKD. CDR3 coding DNA: TGTGCCACCCACTTCGGGGGTAATCAGCCCCAGCATTTT. Translation: CATHFGGNQPQHF.

This chain connects TRBV6-5 to TRBJ2-7; D may be TRBD2 (7 bases). CDR1 is MNHEY, CDR2 SVGAGI, per germline. CDR3 size: 15 residues. Trimming stripped 2 bases from V and 4 bases from J, with 15 bases between. The CDR3 protein is CASSYVGGGTYEQYF. CDR3 DNA sequence: TGTGCCAGCAGTTACGTGGGCGGGGGCACTTACGAGCAGTACTTC.

V gene TRBV7-2 combines with J gene TRBJ2-7; TRBD2 matches at 14 bases. V lost 1 base to trimming and J lost 2 bases; unmatched junction nucleotides: 1. This CDR3 is built from 16 residues. CDR1 is SGHTA and CDR2 is FQGNSA in the germline V gene. CDR3 DNA sequence: TGTGCCAGCAGCTTAGTGACTAGCGGGAGGGCCTACGAGCAGTACTTC. Its translation: CASSLVTSGRAYEQYF.

The chain recombines TRBV7-9 with TRBJ1-2, with 8 bases lining up with TRBD1. CDR1 and CDR2 from the germline V gene are SEHNR and FQNEAQ (reference sequence). CDR3 length: 17 residues. V lost 5 bases to trimming and J lost 8 bases; unmatched junction nucleotides: 19. CDR3 DNA sequence: TGTGCCAGCAGCCTCCGGGAAACAGGGGGACAGTTTGGAGGCTACACCTTC. This sequence encodes CASSLRETGGQFGGYTF.

The chain recombines TRBV11-1 with TRBJ1-2; D is possibly TRBD1 (6 bases). The germline gives CDR1 SGHAT, CDR2 FQDESV (reference sequence). The CDR3 extends over 13 amino acids. The ends were cut back, 5 bases at V and 8 bases at J, with 15 bases in the middle. The DNA of the CDR3 is TGTGCCAGCAGCCTAAACAGGGTGCAAGGCTACACCTTC. Translated, it gives CASSLNRVQGYTF.

The J gene is TRBJ1-6, the V gene TRBV5-4; no clear D gene. The CDR3 extends over 16 amino acids. Germline V gene lookup returns CDR1 SGHNT and CDR2 YYREEE (reference sequence). V was clipped by 4 bases and J by 0 bases, with 11 bases between them. CDR3 loop: CASSPPGSSYNSPLHF. The CDR3 DNA reads TGTGCCAGCAGCCCCCCCGGGAGCTCCTATAATTCACCCCTCCACTTT.

This chain connects TRBV7-2 to TRBJ1-2; a possible D gene is TRBD1 (5 bases). Trimming removed 5 bases from V and 7 bases from J, with 14 bases in between. Germline V CDR1 and CDR2: SGHTA, FQGNSA. The CDR3 has 13 amino acids. In nucleotides, the CDR3 is TGTGCCAGCAGCCCCGGTGGGGGTCGTGGCTACACCTTC. This sequence encodes CASSPGGGRGYTF.

The chain links TRBV4-2 to TRBJ2-1, with D possibly matching TRBD2 (5 bases). Deletions cut 1 base from V and 5 bases from J, with 18 bases between. The V gene's germline CDR1 is LGHNA and CDR2 YNFKEQ. The CDR3 length is 17 residues. CDR3 in DNA: TGTGCCAGCAGCCAAGCCGCGGTGACTATGGTCAACAATGAGCAGTTCTTC. It translates to CASSQAAVTMVNNEQFF.

The chain combines TRBV5-1 with TRBJ2-2; 7 nucleotides match TRBD2. After removal of 6 bases from V and 7 bases from J, the junction contained 12 bases not matched to a gene. The CDR3 spans 15 residues. Germline V lookup: CDR1 SGHRS, CDR2 YFSETQ. The CDR3 protein is CASMVTAGRVGELFF. CDR3 DNA: TGCGCCAGCATGGTGACGGCAGGGAGGGTCGGGGAGCTGTTTTTT.

The chain combines TRBV4-3 with TRBJ1-3, with D perhaps matching TRBD1 (6 bases). V gave up 1 base and J gave up 1 base, with 8 bases separating them. The CDR3 contains 15 residues. CDR1 is LGHNA, CDR2 YSLEER, per germline. CDR3 sequence reads: CASSQVQGSGNTIYF. The CDR3 DNA sequence: TGCGCCAGCAGCCAAGTACAGGGATCTGGAAACACCATATATTTT.

This chain joins TRBV11-1 and TRBJ1-3; D not certain. The CDR3 is 15 amino acids. The germline V and J ends were trimmed by 3 bases and 0 bases, with 9 bases remaining between them. Germline V gene sequence: CDR1 SGHAT, CDR2 FQDESV (reference sequence). The CDR3 DNA follows: TGTGCCAGCAGCTTCGAAGACATCTCTGGAAACACCATATATTTT. Translation gives CASSFEDISGNTIYF.

This sequence joins TRBV28 and TRBJ2-5; D may be TRBD2 (7 bases). This CDR3 has 14 amino acids. CDR1 is MDHEN, CDR2 SYDVKM, per germline. Trimming took off 4 bases at V and 5 bases at J, with 14 bases between the two ends. The CDR3 protein is CASSWWGGRETQYF. DNA for the CDR3: TGTGCCAGCAGTTGGTGGGGGGGCCGGGAGACCCAGTACTTC.

The chain uses TRBV6-1 and TRBJ2-1; TRBD2 might be the D (6 bases). Trimming shortened V by 2 bases and J by 0 bases, and 14 bases separated the two germline ends. Germline V gene sequence: CDR1 MNHNS, CDR2 SASEGT. This CDR3 is 17 amino acids long. CDR3 sequence reads: CASSEFSGGSSYNEQFF. CDR3 nucleotides: TGTGCCAGCAGTGAATTTTCCGGGGGAAGCTCCTACAATGAGCAGTTCTTC.

The genes are TRBV19 and TRBJ1-1, with a weak D call TRBD1 (5 bases). V was cut by 1 base and J by 6 bases, with 12 bases left in between. This CDR3 has 14 amino acids. CDR1 is LNHDA and CDR2 is SQIVND in the germline V gene (reference sequence). The CDR3 is CASSIGGTVPEAFF. The CDR3 bases are TGTGCCAGTAGTATAGGGGGGACTGTTCCTGAAGCTTTCTTT.

This rearrangement joins TRBV6-2 or TRBV6-3 to TRBJ2-6; TRBD1 agrees at 11 bases. CDR3 size: 14 residues. J lost 13 bases, V lost 6 bases, and 8 bases had no gene match. CDR1 and CDR2 (germline): MNHEY, SVGEGT. CDR3 region: CASSDGDRGTVLTF. Here the CDR3 DNA reads TGTGCCAGCAGCGATGGGGACAGGGGGACAGTCCTGACTTTC.

V and J are TRBV6-5 and TRBJ2-1; TRBD2 might be the D (6 bases). The CDR3 runs to 14 residues. Trimming shortened V by 4 bases and J by 4 bases, and 11 bases separated the two germline ends. Germline V gene lookup returns CDR1 MNHEY and CDR2 SVGAGI. The CDR3 nucleotides read TGTGCCAGCAGTTGGGGACTCCCATACAATGAGCAGTTCTTC. Protein sequence: CASSWGLPYNEQFF.

This chain connects TRBV10-3 to TRBJ2-2, with 10 bases fitting TRBD2. Germline CDR1 ENHRY, CDR2 SYGVKD. The trim removed 6 bases at V and 4 bases at J, leaving 8 bases unmatched. The CDR3 contains 16 residues. The CDR3 DNA sequence: TGTGCCATCAGGGATATAGCGGGGGGTTCCACCGGGGAGCTGTTTTTT. Encoded protein: CAIRDIAGGSTGELFF.

This clone is a singleton in its sample. The CDR3 spells CASSVATNEKLFF. The CDR3 nucleotides are TGCGCCAGCAGTGTTGCAACTAATGAAAAACTGTTTTTT. V and J are TRBV5-1 and TRBJ1-4; D gene ambiguous. This CDR3 region has 13 residues. Per the germline V gene, CDR1 is SGHRS and CDR2 is YFSETQ. V shed 5 bases and J shed 0 bases, with 5 bases lying between them.

This chain's CDR3 is CASSSGQESYEQYF. The CDR3 DNA reads as TGCGCCAGCAGCTCGGGACAGGAGTCCTACGAGCAGTACTTC. The chain couples TRBV10-1 to TRBJ2-7, with TRBD1 identical over 8 bases. Trimming removed 6 bases from V and 1 base from J; junction bases left unmatched: 5. Germline CDR1 reads WNHNN; CDR2 reads SYGVQD (reference sequence). The CDR3 sequence is 14 residues long.

V usage is TRBV11-2 and J usage is TRBJ2-1; no clear D. The ends were cut back, 6 bases at V and 10 bases at J, with 13 bases in the middle. This CDR3 has 12 amino acids. Germline CDR1 and CDR2: SGHAT and FQNNGV. CDR3 sequence: CASRSGLGEQFF. CDR3 bases: TGTGCCAGCAGGTCTGGCTTGGGAGAGCAGTTCTTC.

The chain has TRBV25-1 and TRBJ2-7; TRBD2 matches at 9 bases. The V gene end was trimmed by 8 bases and the J gene end by 8 bases; junction bases not matched to a gene: 10. CDR3 length equals 13 residues. CDR1 MGHDK and CDR2 SYGVNS come from the germline V gene. The CDR3 is CASVQASGIQQYF. In DNA, the CDR3 is TGTGCCAGCGTTCAGGCTAGCGGGATTCAGCAGTACTTC.

J is TRBJ1-5 and V is TRBV7-2, with D unresolved. Trimming shortened V by 5 bases and J by 0 bases, and 14 bases separated the two germline ends. There are 16 residues in the CDR3. Germline CDR1 and CDR2: SGHTA and FQGNSA. CDR3 DNA: TGTGCCAGCAGCCAAGTTGGTGGGGTTAGCAATCAGCCCCAGCATTTT. It specifies CASSQVGGVSNQPQHF.

This rearrangement joins TRBV29-1 to TRBJ2-3; D is perhaps TRBD1 (6 bases). V lost 4 bases, J lost 2 bases, and 10 bases lay in between. CDR1 SQVTM and CDR2 ANQGSEA come from the germline V gene. The CDR3 runs 13 residues. CDR3 sequence (DNA): TGCAGCGTTGCGCAGGGGATCACAGATACGCAGTATTTT. Residues: CSVAQGITDTQYF.

V gene TRBV11-3 combines with J gene TRBJ2-7, with 7 bases lining up with TRBD1. The CDR3 runs 14 residues. In germline, CDR1 is SGHNT, CDR2 YENEEA. Trimming removed 5 bases from V and 6 bases from J; junction bases left unmatched: 10. CDR3 amino acids: CASSPGQATPEQYF. The CDR3 DNA sequence: TGTGCCAGCAGCCCCGGACAGGCAACACCCGAGCAGTACTTC.